This entry describes one T cell receptor beta chain. Both 60 Vbeta primers and 13 Jbeta primers went into the PCR. TCRdb's copy holds only in-frame clones and misses some; the assay was immunoSEQ multiplex PCR. The data contain around 250,000 clones, roughly 91% of them singletons. These data belong to a study of cytomegalovirus exposure and HLA in healthy donors. About the study: The study placed approximately 80% of its roughly 430 genotyped donors in the Caucasian-associated ancestry cluster.

The V gene end was trimmed by 7 bases and the J gene end by 6 bases; junction bases not matched to a gene: 10. CDR1 SGHRS and CDR2 YFSETQ come from the germline V gene. The CDR3 loop spans 14 amino acids. The chain combines TRBV5-1 with TRBJ2-3; TRBD2 matches at 8 bases. The sample was PBMCs. The receptor was derived from a girl aged 2-10 years in good health and CMV-seronegative. In DNA, the CDR3 is TGCGCCAGCCAACGGGAGGGCCCAGGGGATACGCAGTATTTT. It encodes CASQREGPGDTQYF. Full variable domain (missing parts from reference TRBV5-1 and TRBJ2-3): KAGVTQTPRYLIKTRGQQVTLSCSPISGHRSVSWYQQTPGQGLQFLFEYFSETQRNKGNFPGRFSGRQFSNSRSEMNVSTLELGDSALYLCASQREGPGDTQYFGPGTRLTVL.